The rows below give T cell receptor beta chains drawn from one sample of a study of control samples from healthy donors and cancer patients. Sequenced by immunoSEQ multiplex PCR; TCRdb stores in-frame clones only, minus some. The sample consists of about 160,000 clones, 92% of them appearing once. Specimen: blood. Every receptor here comes from a woman aged 30 to 39 in good health. Both conserved end residues are part of each CDR3. The order of the fields is J gene, clone size, V gene, D gene, CDR3 DNA, CDR3 protein. D genes are given only for firm matches. Clone size is stated in some rows and not others, as once, few, many or a class when expanded.

>TRBJ1-4|NA|TRBV30|NA
TGTGCCTGGAGTTTCCGCGCAACTAATGAAAAACTGTTTTTT
CAWSFRATNEKLFF
>TRBJ2-1|NA|TRBV30|TRBD2
TGTGCCTGGAGCCGAGCGGGGCCTACGTCCAATGAGCAGTTCTTC
CAWSRAGPTSNEQFF
>TRBJ2-3|NA|TRBV7-9|NA
TGTGCCAGCAGCCTAGTGGGGGCGCTCGGCACAGATACGCAGTATTTT
CASSLVGALGTDTQYF
>TRBJ2-7|NA|TRBV7-6|NA
TGTGCCAGCAGCTTAGGAGAAGGGAGCGGCCCCTACGAGCAGTACTTC
CASSLGEGSGPYEQYF
>TRBJ2-7|NA|TRBV6-1|NA
TGTGCCAGCAGTGAATGGACACCCGACGAGCAGTACTTC
CASSEWTPDEQYF
>TRBJ1-1|few|TRBV12-3/TRBV12-4|NA
TGTGCCAGCAGTTTGGGCACTGAAGCTTTCTTT
CASSLGTEAFF
>TRBJ2-7|NA|TRBV7-8|TRBD2
TGTGCCAGCAGCTTAGGGACTAGCGGGAGCTACGAGCAGTACTTC
CASSLGTSGSYEQYF
>TRBJ2-7|NA|TRBV5-1|NA
TGCGCCAGCAGCTTAGTCCGGGGAGTCGACGAGCAGTACTTC
CASSLVRGVDEQYF
>TRBJ1-4|NA|TRBV28|NA
TGTGCCAGCAGCCTGGGACGGTGGAATGAAAAACTGTTTTTT
CASSLGRWNEKLFF
>TRBJ2-4|NA|TRBV2|NA
TGTGCCAGCGGGAACTTAGCCAAAAACATTCAGTACTTC
CASGNLAKNIQYF
>TRBJ2-1|NA|TRBV12-3/TRBV12-4|NA
TGTGCCAGCACGCCGATTGAGAATGAGCAGTTCTTC
CASTPIENEQFF
>TRBJ1-1|NA|TRBV29-1|NA
TGCAGCGTTGCGGACACTGAAGCTTTCTTT
CSVADTEAFF
>TRBJ1-6|NA|TRBV4-1|NA
TGCGCCAGCAGCTCCGCACGAGGGGGTAATTCACCCCTCCACTTT
CASSSARGGNSPLHF
>TRBJ1-5|NA|TRBV19|NA
TGTGCCAGTAGCCGATCTGGGTCGGGCGGATATAGCAATCAGCCCCAGCATTTT
CASSRSGSGGYSNQPQHF
>TRBJ2-2|NA|TRBV6-5|TRBD2
TGTGCCAGCAGTTCCGGGACTAGCGACACCGGGGAGCTGTTTTTT
CASSSGTSDTGELFF